This is a list of T cell receptor beta chains from one sample in a study of shared clonotypes between healthy human individuals. The data were produced by immunoSEQ multiplex PCR, yet TCRdb's version contains in-frame clones alone and is incomplete. The table records 2 million to 2.5 million clones, 93% of them present only once. Sequencing input: naive CD4+ T cells from PBMCs. All receptors derive from a young man in good health. Some clones in this sample may be carry-over from other donors' samples. Both conserved end residues are part of each CDR3. Each record gives: V gene, clone size, J gene, D gene, CDR3 protein, CDR3 DNA. The D gene is left open where the match is weak. Clone sizes are given selectively: once, few, many, or a class where the clone is expanded.

TRBV15,.,TRBJ2-3,.,CATSRDRTSTDTQYF,TGTGCCACCAGCAGAGACAGGACTAGCACAGATACGCAGTATTTT
TRBV7-2,.,TRBJ2-7,TRBD1,CASSLLQGARYEQYF,TGTGCCAGCAGCTTATTGCAGGGGGCGCGTTACGAGCAGTACTTC
TRBV6-6,.,TRBJ1-2,TRBD1,CASTGTGGHGYTF,TGTGCCAGCACCGGGACAGGGGGCCATGGCTACACCTTC
TRBV5-1,.,TRBJ2-7,.,CASSLAAVVSYEQYF,TGCGCCAGCAGCTTGGCTGCGGTTGTCTCCTACGAGCAGTACTTC
TRBV7-2,.,TRBJ1-2,TRBD1,CASSQRDRVTGYTF,TGTGCCAGCAGCCAAAGAGACAGGGTAACTGGCTACACCTTC
TRBV28,.,TRBJ2-7,.,CASRGSSPREQYF,TGTGCCAGCAGGGGCAGTTCGCCTAGGGAGCAGTACTTC
TRBV19,.,TRBJ1-1,.,CASSILFSSEAFF,TGTGCCAGTTCTATTCTTTTCAGCTCTGAAGCTTTCTTT
TRBV7-9,.,TRBJ2-7,TRBD2,CATNGGTSGAHYEQYF,TGTGCCACCAACGGGGGGACTAGCGGGGCTCACTACGAGCAGTACTTC
TRBV27,.,TRBJ2-7,.,CASSWSQESYEQYF,TGTGCCAGCAGTTGGTCTCAGGAAAGTTACGAGCAGTACTTC
TRBV5-1,.,TRBJ2-1,.,CASSPPGSPSYNEQFF,TGCGCCAGCAGCCCGCCGGGGAGTCCCTCCTACAATGAGCAGTTCTTC
TRBV30,.,TRBJ2-2,.,CAWSVLWDTGELFF,TGTGCCTGGAGTGTCTTATGGGACACCGGGGAGCTGTTTTTT
TRBV6-1,.,TRBJ1-2,.,CASSPTVSYGYTF,TGTGCCAGCAGCCCGACCGTTTCCTATGGCTACACCTTC
TRBV19,.,TRBJ2-2,.,CASSIQGNTGELFF,TGTGCCAGTAGTATACAGGGAAACACCGGGGAGCTGTTTTTT
TRBV4-3,.,TRBJ2-3,.,CASSQGQRGNTDTQYF,TGCGCCAGCAGCCAAGGGCAACGAGGGAACACAGATACGCAGTATTTT
TRBV13,.,TRBJ2-5,.,CASSSGSQGETQYF,TGTGCCAGCAGCTCGGGCTCCCAGGGGGAGACCCAGTACTTC
TRBV7-9,.,TRBJ1-2,.,CASSRVNYGYTF,TGTGCCAGCAGCCGTGTTAACTATGGCTACACCTTC
TRBV6-1,.,TRBJ2-7,TRBD2,CASSGLSGRGHEQYF,TGTGCCAGCAGTGGACTTAGCGGGAGAGGTCACGAGCAGTACTTC
TRBV9,.,TRBJ2-5,.,CASSVDSGSGTQYF,TGTGCCAGCAGCGTAGATAGCGGTTCGGGGACCCAGTACTTC
TRBV18,once,TRBJ1-5,.,CASSPTRGDSNQPQHF,TGTGCCAGCTCCCCCACACGGGGGGATAGCAATCAGCCCCAGCATTTT
TRBV4-3,.,TRBJ1-2,TRBD1,CASSLDRAYGYTF,TGCGCCAGCAGCTTGGACAGGGCCTATGGCTACACCTTC
TRBV19,.,TRBJ1-2,.,CASSIVTGQNYGYTF,TGTGCCAGTAGTATAGTGACAGGACAAAACTATGGCTACACCTTC
TRBV18,few,TRBJ1-1,.,CASSPTTNRVLNTEAFF,TGTGCCAGCTCACCAACTACAAACAGGGTTCTGAACACTGAAGCTTTCTTT
TRBV9,.,TRBJ2-5,TRBD2,CASSAAEREGTYQETQYF,TGTGCCAGCAGCGCAGCGGAGCGGGAGGGGACGTACCAAGAGACCCAGTACTTC
TRBV14,few,TRBJ1-2,.,CASSQRQAGGYTF,TGTGCCAGCAGCCAACGCCAGGCGGGAGGCTACACCTTC
TRBV27,.,TRBJ1-1,.,CASSLLGMNTEAFF,TGTGCCAGCAGTTTGTTAGGGATGAACACTGAAGCTTTCTTT
TRBV7-9,.,TRBJ2-2,.,CASSLPQGPGELFF,TGTGCCAGCAGTCTTCCACAGGGTCCCGGGGAGCTGTTTTTT
TRBV5-1,.,TRBJ2-5,TRBD1,CASSLPGQAGTQYF,TGCGCCAGCAGCTTGCCTGGACAGGCAGGGACCCAGTACTTC
TRBV7-2,.,TRBJ1-3,.,CASSLGTFRSGNTIYF,TGTGCCAGCAGCTTAGGGACCTTCCGCTCTGGAAACACCATATATTTT
TRBV29-1,once,TRBJ2-3,.,CSVRGGPGTDTQYF,TGCAGCGTGAGGGGGGGCCCCGGCACAGATACGCAGTATTTT
TRBV5-4,.,TRBJ2-1,TRBD2,CASSLLGREPHNEQFF,TGTGCCAGCAGCTTGTTGGGGAGGGAGCCCCACAATGAGCAGTTCTTC
TRBV5-1,.,TRBJ1-1,.,CASGQTPNTEAFF,TGCGCCAGCGGTCAGACACCGAACACTGAAGCTTTCTTT
TRBV19,.,TRBJ2-2,TRBD1,CASSNRQGQNTGELFF,TGTGCCAGTAGTAACCGACAGGGGCAGAACACCGGGGAGCTGTTTTTT
TRBV27,.,TRBJ2-7,TRBD1,CASRRQGGSYEQYF,TGTGCCAGCAGGCGACAGGGGGGGTCCTACGAGCAGTACTTC
TRBV10-1,few,TRBJ2-2,.,CASSPGVTGELFF,TGCGCCAGCAGCCCGGGGGTCACCGGGGAGCTGTTTTTT
TRBV6-6,.,TRBJ2-3,.,CASSSRGLMDTQYF,TGTGCCAGCAGTTCCCGGGGCTTGATGGATACGCAGTATTTT
TRBV5-1,.,TRBJ2-2,TRBD2,CASSFTSGGTGELFF,TGCGCCAGCAGCTTCACTAGCGGGGGAACCGGGGAGCTGTTTTTT
TRBV5-1,.,TRBJ1-4,.,CASSFVGGHEKLFF,TGCGCCAGCAGCTTTGTTGGGGGCCATGAAAAACTGTTTTTT